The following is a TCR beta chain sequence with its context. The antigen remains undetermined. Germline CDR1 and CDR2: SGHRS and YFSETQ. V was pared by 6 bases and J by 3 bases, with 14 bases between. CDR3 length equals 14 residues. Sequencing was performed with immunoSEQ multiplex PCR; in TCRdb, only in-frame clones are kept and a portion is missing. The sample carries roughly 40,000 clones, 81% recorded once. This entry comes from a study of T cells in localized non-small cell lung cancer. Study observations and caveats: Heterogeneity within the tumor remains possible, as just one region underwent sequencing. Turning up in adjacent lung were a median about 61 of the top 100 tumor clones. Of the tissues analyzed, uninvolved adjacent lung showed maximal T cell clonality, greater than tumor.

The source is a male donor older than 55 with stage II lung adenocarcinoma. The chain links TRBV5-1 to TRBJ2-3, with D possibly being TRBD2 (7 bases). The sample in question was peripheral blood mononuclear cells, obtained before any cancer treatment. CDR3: CASKQGGNTDTQYF. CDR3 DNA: TGCGCCAGCAAACAGGGAGGGAATACAGATACGCAGTATTTT.